This T cell receptor beta chain appears in the sequencing data of a study of T cell responses to AZD1222 COVID-19 vaccine. Points from the study as a whole: Spike-specific TCR breadth and depth grew following two AZD1222 doses. Clonal diversity was possibly underestimated, and the donors were mostly white British, with more females. Seropositive status at baseline applied to only six AZD1222 recipients.

This clone has a single count. Antigen specificity is unknown. Some clones are missing from TCRdb's copy, which holds only in-frame ones; the method was immunoSEQ multiplex PCR. Of 250,000 to 300,000 clones in the sample, 90% to 95% were seen once. This CDR3 comprises 16 residues. The specimen was peripheral blood, collected 28 days after the second AZD1222 dose. The chain employs TRBV21-1 and TRBJ1-2; the DNA was not used to check the table's D call, TRBD1. TRBV21-1 is designated a pseudogene. The clonotype originates from an adult who received the AZD1222 COVID-19 vaccine. The CDR3 DNA sequence: TGTGCCAGCAGTCAAAGGTGGGACAGACACTCCTATGGCTACACCTTC. Protein product: CASSQRWDRHSYGYTF.